This TCR beta chain was found in a study of chemoradiotherapy in HPV16-positive cancers. Details on this clone: The antigen remains undetermined.

Study results and limitations: HPV-responsive T-cell expansion during chemoradiotherapy was linked to improved recurrence-free survival in HPV16-positive patients. HPV-specific T cells were functionally defined from only a couple of HPV16-positive patients.

This CDR3 has 13 residues. The junction had 5 bases not matched to a gene; V was cut back by 3 bases and J by 8 bases. CDR1 and CDR2 (germline): KGHSH, LQKENI. Only in-frame clones appear in the TCRdb table, and some are missing; sequencing was by immunoSEQ multiplex PCR. The table lists over 30,000 clones, 86% of them singletons. The source of this sequence is a human donor with HPV-associated anogenital cancer. This sequence joins TRBV18 and TRBJ1-2; TRBD1 matches at 8 bases. Material: blood, obtained from a patient who underwent chemoradiotherapy. CDR3 in DNA: TGTGCCAGCTCACCGGGACAGGATAACGGCTACACCTTC. Protein: CASSPGQDNGYTF.